The 2 T cell receptor beta chains presented below share a single source sample, sequenced in a study of shared clonotypes between healthy human individuals. Only in-frame clones appear in the TCRdb table, and some are missing; sequencing was by immunoSEQ multiplex PCR. The sample carries about 1.1 million clones, 77% recorded once. The source material was memory CD4+ T cells from PBMCs. Subset denoted: CD45RA-negative fraction. The receptors stem from a man between 18 and 29 years old in good health. Some clones in this sample may be carry-over from other donors' samples.

The rearrangement joins TRBV9 to TRBJ2-1; D is uncertain. Trimming removed 2 bases at V and 5 bases at J, with 11 bases between. CDR1 is SGDLS and CDR2 is YYNGEE in the germline V gene. CDR3 size: 14 residues. For the CDR3, the DNA is TGTGCCAGCAGCGTTTCACCCCAGAACAATGAGCAGTTCTTC. Protein: CASSVSPQNNEQFF.

The genes are TRBV6-5 and TRBJ2-7; 10 bases agree with TRBD2. This CDR3 comprises 14 residues. The V gene's germline CDR1 is MNHEY and CDR2 SVGAGI. Unmatched junction bases numbered 4, after V lost 6 bases and J lost 2 bases. CDR3 in amino acids: CASSRSGGTYEQYF. As DNA, the CDR3 is TGTGCCAGCAGCCGTAGCGGGGGGACCTACGAGCAGTACTTC.